This entry lists 4 T cell receptor beta chains sequenced from one sample in a study of blood T cells in healthy people across ages. Primers used in a second PCR of roughly 6 to 12 cycles were a sample-barcoded 5' primer and a J-beta primer mix. TCRdb reanalysed the 5' RACE reads using MiXCR and keeps one entry per CDR3 protein. This table has some 1,800,000 distinct CDR3 sequences, roughly 43% appearing once. The source material was blood. These receptors all stem from a human donor in good health.

The chain combines TRBV3-1 with TRBJ1-6, with TRBD1 identical over 8 bases. This CDR3 region has 14 residues. Germline loops: CDR1 LGHDT, CDR2 YNNKEL (reference sequence). The V and J ends lost 4 bases and 5 bases, in that order; junction bases with no gene match: 1. CDR3 sequence (DNA): TGTGCCAGCAGCCCGGGACAGGATAATTCACCCCTCCACTTT. As protein: CASSPGQDNSPLHF.

The chain has TRBV28 and TRBJ2-7; TRBD1 matches at 7 bases. Germline assignment: CDR1 MDHEN and CDR2 SYDVKM. The CDR3 is made up of 13 amino acids. The ends lost 8 bases at V and 4 bases at J; junction bases unmatched: 8. DNA for the CDR3: TGTGCCAGCCACCACAGGGGATCGTACGAGCAGTACTTC. Amino acid sequence: CASHHRGSYEQYF.

The chain joins TRBV9 to TRBJ2-1, with no clear D. Trimming removed 2 bases from V and 8 bases from J, with 8 bases in between. There are 12 residues in the CDR3. CDR1 SGDLS and CDR2 YYNGEE come from the germline V gene. For the CDR3, the DNA is TGTGCCAGCAGCGTCACGAGCCATGAGCAGTTCTTC. It is translated as CASSVTSHEQFF.

The CDR3 sequence is CASSLYGTGGVKPQHF. In nucleotides, the CDR3 is TGTGCCAGCAGCTTATACGGGACAGGGGGCGTAAAGCCCCAGCATTTT. The V gene is TRBV7-2, the J gene TRBJ1-5; the match to TRBD1 covers 12 bases. The germline gives CDR1 SGHTA, CDR2 FQGNSA. J gave up 8 bases and V 2 bases, and 7 bases lay outside the gene matches. This CDR3 has 16 amino acids.